A single TCR beta chain is shown here with its context. The data are from a study of PD-1 blockade in classical Hodgkin lymphoma. Generated by immunoSEQ multiplex PCR, the TCRdb table keeps only in-frame clones and is missing some. In the table there are 15,000 to 20,000 clones, 80% of which are singletons. Sample time point: cycle 4 day 1 (C4D1), after less than seven weeks of nivolumab. After autologous stem cell transplantation all patients relapsed, and prior brentuximab vedotin exposure differed between cohorts. Trimming removed 6 bases from V and 1 base from J; junction bases left unmatched: 9. CDR1 is LGHNA, CDR2 YSLEER, per germline. This CDR3 spans 17 amino acids.

The V gene is TRBV4-3, the J gene TRBJ2-1, with 10 bases lining up with TRBD2. This sample comprised peripheral blood mononuclear cells (PBMCs), obtained before the fourth cycle of nivolumab. This receptor was identified in a human donor with classical Hodgkin lymphoma. The CDR3 nucleotides are TGCGCCAGCAGTCGCTTAGCGGGAGGCCTATCCTACAATGAGCAGTTCTTC. It specifies CASSRLAGGLSYNEQFF.